Following are 7 T cell receptor beta chains from one sample sequenced in a study of CD8 T cells in ankylosing spondylitis. TCRdb re-derived calls from the 5' RACE reads in MiXCR, one entry per CDR3 protein. The profile shows around 430,000 distinct CDR3 sequences, 17% of them singletons. Points from the study as a whole: The study identified a TCR beta motif of roughly eight highly homologous variants that appeared characteristic of ankylosing spondylitis blood.

Their specific antigens are unknown. Material: blood, either unsorted or a sorted T cell fraction (not recorded which). Source of these receptors: a male donor with ankylosing spondylitis.

The J gene is TRBJ2-3, the V gene TRBV9; TRBD2 is a possible D gene (6 bases). The CDR3 sequence is 15 residues long. V was clipped by 1 base and J by 5 bases, with 14 bases between them. CDR1 SGDLS and CDR2 YYNGEE come from the germline V gene. The DNA for the CDR3 is TGTGCCAGCAGCGTATGGCCGGGAGAAGTAGATACGCAGTATTTT. It specifies CASSVWPGEVDTQYF.

The chain couples TRBV7-2 to TRBJ2-3; D gene ambiguous. This CDR3 has 15 amino acids. Trimming took off 5 bases at V and 2 bases at J, with 14 bases between the two ends. CDR1 SGHTA and CDR2 FQGNSA come from the germline V gene. CDR3 sequence: CASSQRKPTTDTQYF. The CDR3 DNA reads as TGTGCCAGCAGCCAACGGAAGCCGACCACAGATACGCAGTATTTT.

This clonotype was picked up a small number of times. The chain is built from TRBV20-1 and TRBJ2-2, with D possibly TRBD2 on 5 matching bases. Germline V gene data show CDR1 as DFQATT and CDR2 as SNEGSKA (reference sequence). This CDR3 is 12 amino acids long. V was pared by 5 bases and J by 6 bases, with 10 bases between. The CDR3: CSAPSGSGELFF. DNA for the CDR3: TGCAGTGCTCCGAGCGGCTCCGGGGAGCTGTTTTTT.

In this sample, this clonotype turned up a few times. The chain uses TRBV7-8 and TRBJ2-6, with TRBD1 as a possible D gene (6 bases). Trimming stripped 5 bases from V and 0 bases from J, with 14 bases between. The CDR3 is made up of 17 amino acids. The germline CDR1 and CDR2 sequences are SGHVS and FQNEAQ. The CDR3 loop reads CASSPGARSSGANVLTF. The CDR3 DNA reads TGTGCCAGCAGCCCAGGGGCCAGGAGCTCTGGGGCCAACGTCCTGACTTTC. The whole variable domain, remainder taken from reference TRBV7-8 and TRBJ2-6, is GAGVSQSPRYKVAKRGQDVALRCDPISGHVSLFWYQQALGQGPEFLTYFQNEAQLDKSGLPSDRFFAERPEGSVSTLKIQRTQQEDSAVYLCASSPGARSSGANVLTFGAGSRLTVL.

The rearrangement joins TRBV3-1 to TRBJ1-1; D may be TRBD1 (6 bases). V was clipped by 0 bases and J by 6 bases, with 11 bases between them. This CDR3 comprises 14 residues. Per germline, CDR1 LGHDT and CDR2 YNNKEL (reference sequence). Here the CDR3 DNA reads TGTGCCAGCAGCCAAGAGGGGGGGCAGGCTGAAGCTTTCTTT. Translated: CASSQEGGQAEAFF.

This clonotype was seen many times. This chain links TRBV5-1 with TRBJ1-1; no firm D call. This CDR3 region has 14 residues. Trimming stripped 1 base from V and 1 base from J, with 8 bases between. CDR1 and CDR2 (germline): SGHRS, YFSETQ. This chain's CDR3 is CASSLPQSNTEAFF. The CDR3 nucleotides read TGCGCCAGCAGCTTGCCACAATCGAACACTGAAGCTTTCTTT. The variable domain in full, with the rest retrieved from reference TRBV5-1 and TRBJ1-1, is KAGVTQTPRYLIKTRGQQVTLSCSPISGHRSVSWYQQTPGQGLQFLFEYFSETQRNKGNFPGRFSGRQFSNSRSEMNVSTLELGDSALYLCASSLPQSNTEAFFGQGTRLTVV.

The V and J genes are TRBV3-1 and TRBJ2-3, with 7 bases that match TRBD2. This CDR3 spans 14 amino acids. Germline-derived CDR1 and CDR2 are LGHDT and YNNKEL (reference sequence). Trimming took 3 bases from V and 8 from J; bases not matched to a gene: 8. The CDR3 nucleotides are TGTGCCAGCAGCCAGGGGGGGTCGAAGGGTACGCAGTATTTT. Its protein product is CASSQGGSKGTQYF.